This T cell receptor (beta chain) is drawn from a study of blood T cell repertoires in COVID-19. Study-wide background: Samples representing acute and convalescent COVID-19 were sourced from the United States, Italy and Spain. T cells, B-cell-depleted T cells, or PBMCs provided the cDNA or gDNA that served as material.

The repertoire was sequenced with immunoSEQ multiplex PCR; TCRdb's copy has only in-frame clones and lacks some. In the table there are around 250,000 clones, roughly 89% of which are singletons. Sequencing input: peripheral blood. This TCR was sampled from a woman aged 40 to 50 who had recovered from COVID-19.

The CDR3 region is CASSITGTTNEKLFF. The DNA of the CDR3 is TGTGCCAGTAGCATTACAGGGACAACTAATGAAAAACTGTTTTTT. V gene TRBV19 combines with J gene TRBJ1-4; the D gene is possibly TRBD1 (6 bases). The V end lost 6 bases, the J end lost 0 bases, and 11 bases lay between the germline ends. There are 15 residues in the CDR3. The germline V gene has CDR1 LNHDA and CDR2 SQIVND (reference sequence).